This is a list of T cell receptor beta chains from one sample in a study of neurological immune-mediated disorders. TCRdb passed the 5' RACE reads through MiXCR, listing each CDR3 protein once. The sample carries 55,000 to 70,000 distinct CDR3 sequences, 11% recorded once. Sequences were obtained from PBMCs. The receptors come from a man between 60 and 70 years old in good health. Each CDR3 is given with its conserved first and last residue. A D gene is named only where the DNA matches it firmly. Not every row has a clone size; where given, it reads once, few, many or a size class.

.	TRBV5-1	many	TRBJ2-3	CASSFGGTDTQYF	TGCGCCAGCAGCTTCGGGGGCACAGATACGCAGTATTTT
.	TRBV7-9	many	TRBJ1-2	CASSLVGERGGYTF	TGTGCCAGCAGCTTAGTCGGTGAGCGTGGTGGCTACACCTTC
.	TRBV9	many	TRBJ2-6	CASSVGQQGSGANVLTF	TGTGCCAGCAGCGTAGGTCAACAGGGATCTGGGGCCAACGTCCTGACTTTC
.	TRBV5-1	many	TRBJ2-2	CASSLVQANGYTGELFF	TGCGCCAGCAGCTTGGTGCAGGCCAATGGGTACACCGGGGAGCTGTTTTTT
.	TRBV3-1	many	TRBJ1-1	CASSHPDSLQAFF	TGTGCCAGCAGCCACCCTGACAGTTTACAAGCTTTCTTT
.	TRBV5-1	many	TRBJ2-2	CASRGDGQNTGELFF	TGCGCCAGCAGAGGGGACGGACAGAACACCGGGGAGCTGTTTTTT
.	TRBV27	many	TRBJ1-2	CASSRPGYGYTF	TGTGCCAGCAGTCGCCCGGGCTATGGCTACACCTTC
TRBD2	TRBV4-3	many	TRBJ2-5	CASSPSRGGLETQYF	TGCGCCAGCAGCCCCTCGCGGGGGGGGTTAGAGACCCAGTACTTC
TRBD2	TRBV25-1	many	TRBJ2-1	CASSWTSGGDYNEQFF	TGTGCCAGCTCCTGGACTAGCGGGGGGGATTACAATGAGCAGTTCTTC
TRBD1	TRBV20-1	many	TRBJ2-7	CSARVPQGGASYEQYF	TGCAGTGCTAGAGTTCCACAGGGGGGAGCCTCCTACGAGCAGTACTTC
TRBD1	TRBV6-5	.	TRBJ2-1	CASSWGQYNEQFF	TGTGCCAGCAGTTGGGGACAGTACAATGAGCAGTTCTTC
TRBD1	TRBV29-1	many	TRBJ1-5	CSVRTGSQPQHF	TGCAGCGTCAGGACAGGGAGTCAGCCCCAGCATTTT
TRBD1	TRBV12-3/TRBV12-4	many	TRBJ1-6	CASGQGNSPLHF	TGTGCCAGCGGACAGGGTAATTCACCCCTCCACTTT
TRBD1	TRBV2	many	TRBJ2-1	CASAGTGGINEQFF	TGTGCCAGCGCCGGGACAGGGGGCATTAATGAGCAGTTCTTC
.	TRBV20-1	.	TRBJ2-3	CSASQQFSRNTQYF	TGCAGTGCTAGCCAACAGTTCAGTCGAAATACGCAGTATTTT
TRBD2	TRBV7-2	many	TRBJ2-3	CASSPWTRDTDTQYF	TGTGCCAGCAGCCCGTGGACTAGAGACACAGATACGCAGTATTTT
TRBD1	TRBV20-1	many	TRBJ1-6	CSGQPGQGNNSPLHF	TGCAGTGGACAGCCGGGACAGGGAAACAATTCACCCCTCCACTTT
TRBD1	TRBV7-9	.	TRBJ2-7	CASRGQGSIYEQYF	TGTGCCAGCAGGGGACAGGGGAGTATTTACGAGCAGTACTTC
.	TRBV6-1	few	TRBJ1-4	CASSEFGEKLFF	TGTGCCAGCAGTGAATTCGGGGAAAAACTGTTTTTT
TRBD1	TRBV9	many	TRBJ2-1	CASSVGGQAENNEQFF	TGTGCCAGCAGCGTAGGAGGACAGGCAGAAAACAATGAGCAGTTCTTC
.	TRBV6-5	many	TRBJ2-2	CASSYLWREELFF	TGTGCCAGCAGTTACCTATGGAGGGAGGAGCTGTTTTTT
.	TRBV5-1	many	TRBJ1-2	CASSLLAEDGYTF	TGCGCCAGCAGCTTGCTGGCGGAGGATGGCTACACCTTC
TRBD1	TRBV12-3/TRBV12-4	.	TRBJ1-2	CASSPQPGQNYGYTF	TGTGCCAGCAGTCCGCAGCCGGGACAGAACTATGGCTACACCTTC
TRBD2	TRBV6-5	many	TRBJ2-2	CASSYATSGAGELFF	TGTGCCAGCAGTTACGCGACTAGCGGGGCCGGGGAGCTGTTTTTT
.	TRBV19	.	TRBJ2-3	CASSPGQAGTQYF	TGTGCCAGTAGTCCTGGACAGGCGGGGACGCAGTATTTT
TRBD2	TRBV12-3/TRBV12-4	many	TRBJ2-5	CASSLWVAGGIETQYF	TGTGCCAGCAGTTTATGGGTAGCGGGGGGGATTGAGACCCAGTACTTC
.	TRBV27	many	TRBJ1-2	CASRDGELYGYTF	TGTGCCAGCCGGGACGGGGAGCTCTATGGCTACACCTTC
.	TRBV7-2	many	TRBJ2-5	CASRTGIQETQYF	TGTGCCAGCAGGACCGGGATTCAAGAGACCCAGTACTTC
.	TRBV4-3	many	TRBJ2-1	CASSQDGRRDEQFF	TGCGCCAGCAGCCAAGATGGGAGGAGGGATGAGCAGTTCTTC
TRBD2	TRBV11-3	many	TRBJ2-5	CASSSRTSGGAAGQETQYF	TGTGCCAGCAGCTCCCGGACTAGCGGGGGGGCCGCCGGGCAAGAGACCCAGTACTTC
TRBD1	TRBV6-5	many	TRBJ2-2	CASTETGTGIAGELFF	TGTGCCAGCACCGAAACCGGGACAGGGATCGCCGGGGAGCTGTTTTTT
TRBD1	TRBV20-1	.	TRBJ1-2	CSAETGVNYGYTF	TGCAGTGCGGAGACAGGGGTAAACTATGGCTACACCTTC
.	TRBV3-1	many	TRBJ1-5	CASSQDNGQPQHF	TGTGCCAGCAGCCAAGACAACGGTCAGCCCCAGCATTTT
.	TRBV5-1	few	TRBJ1-1	CASSSHPTEGNTEAFF	TGCGCCAGCAGCTCGCATCCTACCGAGGGTAACACTGAAGCTTTCTTT
.	TRBV12-3/TRBV12-4	many	TRBJ2-3	CASSGGLNTQYF	TGTGCCAGCAGTGGGGGACTTAATACGCAGTATTTT
.	TRBV5-8	many	TRBJ2-1	CASSLTTFGDEQFF	TGTGCCAGCAGCCTCACGACCTTCGGGGATGAGCAGTTCTTC
TRBD2	TRBV5-1	many	TRBJ2-3	CASSFHERGSTDTQYF	TGCGCCAGCAGCTTTCACGAGCGGGGGAGCACAGATACGCAGTATTTT